The T cell receptor beta chain described here comes from a study of cytomegalovirus exposure and HLA in healthy donors. Findings of the study overall: Analysis performed later showed TCR beta chains linked to HLA being more clonally expanded than equally common others.

Use of 60 Vbeta and 13 Jbeta primers characterized the PCR. The protocol was immunoSEQ multiplex PCR, while the TCRdb copy is restricted to in-frame clones and leaves out a portion. The sample yields about 160,000 clones, 70% to 80% seen once. The CDR3 spans 14 residues. V lost 5 bases, J lost 2 bases, and 13 bases lay in between. From germline, CDR1 is LNHNV and CDR2 YYDKDF (reference sequence). With respect to this clone: Its antigen is as yet unknown.

Sequencing input: PBMCs. This chain uses TRBV15 with TRBJ2-7; TRBD2 might be the D (5 bases). The origin of this receptor is a man between 18 and 35 years old in good health and CMV-seropositive. The CDR3 loop is CATSVRDGPYEQYF. CDR3 bases: TGTGCCACCAGCGTCCGGGATGGTCCCTACGAGCAGTACTTC.